This TCR beta chain emerged from a study of read filtering for tumor transcriptome and immune sequencing. The wider study: TCR-mapped reads were about 3.5 to 11 million with IR-seq versus about 75 to 1,400 with RNA-seq. Study findings and constraints: Sorted CD138-negative bone marrow cells were not purified T cells. Even smaller IR-seq throughput identified most shared clonotypes.

This CDR3 spans 16 amino acids. V was clipped by 4 bases and J by 4 bases, with 20 bases between them. Germline values: CDR1 SGHNT, CDR2 YENEEA. The library was built from approximately 400 ng RNA with molecular barcoded adaptors for alpha/delta and beta/gamma chains. TCRdb fed the reads into MiXCR, producing one record per CDR3 protein. In the table there are 100,000 to 150,000 distinct CDR3 sequences, 13% of which are singletons. This clonotype was detected ten times or more. The antigen is unknown. Every patient had bone marrow sampled while the disease was active. V gene TRBV11-3 combines with J gene TRBJ2-7, with D perhaps matching TRBD2 (8 bases). This TCR derives from a donor at least 40 years old with multiple myeloma. Sequencing was carried out using a population of CD138-negative cells sorted from bone marrow. The CDR3, as DNA: TGTGCCAGCAGCTACCTAGGGACAGCGGGAGTATACGAGCAGTACTTC. Encoded protein: CASSYLGTAGVYEQYF.